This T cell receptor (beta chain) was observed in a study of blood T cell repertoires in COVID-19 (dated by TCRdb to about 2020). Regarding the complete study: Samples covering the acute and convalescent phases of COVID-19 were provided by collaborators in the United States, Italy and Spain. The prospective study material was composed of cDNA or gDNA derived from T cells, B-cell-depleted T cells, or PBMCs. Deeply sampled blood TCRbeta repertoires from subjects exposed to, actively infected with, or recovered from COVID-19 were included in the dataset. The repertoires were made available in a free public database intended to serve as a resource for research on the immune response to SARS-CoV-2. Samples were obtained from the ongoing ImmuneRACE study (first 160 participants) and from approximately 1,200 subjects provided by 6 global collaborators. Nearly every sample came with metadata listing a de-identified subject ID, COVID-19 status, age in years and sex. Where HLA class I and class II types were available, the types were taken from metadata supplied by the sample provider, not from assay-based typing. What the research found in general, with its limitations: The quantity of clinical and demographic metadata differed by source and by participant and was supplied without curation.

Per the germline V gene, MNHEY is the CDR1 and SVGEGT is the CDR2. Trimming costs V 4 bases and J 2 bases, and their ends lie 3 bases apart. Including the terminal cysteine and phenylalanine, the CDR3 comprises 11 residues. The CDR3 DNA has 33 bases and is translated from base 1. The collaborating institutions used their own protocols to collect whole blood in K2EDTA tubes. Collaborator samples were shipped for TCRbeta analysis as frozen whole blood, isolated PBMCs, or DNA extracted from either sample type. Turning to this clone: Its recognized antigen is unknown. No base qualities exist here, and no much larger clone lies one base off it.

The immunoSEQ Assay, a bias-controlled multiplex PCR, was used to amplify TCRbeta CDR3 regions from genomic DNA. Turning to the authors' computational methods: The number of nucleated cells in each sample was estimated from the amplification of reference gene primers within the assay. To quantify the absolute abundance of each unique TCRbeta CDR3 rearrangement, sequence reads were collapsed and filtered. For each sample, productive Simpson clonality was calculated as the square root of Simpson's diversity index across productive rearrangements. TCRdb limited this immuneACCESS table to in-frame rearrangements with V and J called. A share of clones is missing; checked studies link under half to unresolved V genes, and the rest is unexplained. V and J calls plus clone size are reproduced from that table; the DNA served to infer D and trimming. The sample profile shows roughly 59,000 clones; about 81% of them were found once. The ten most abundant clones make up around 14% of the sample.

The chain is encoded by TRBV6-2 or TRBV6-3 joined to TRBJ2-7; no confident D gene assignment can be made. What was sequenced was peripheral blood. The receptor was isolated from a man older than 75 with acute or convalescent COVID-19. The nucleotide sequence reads TGTGCCAGCAGTTCGGCCTACGAGCAGTACTTC. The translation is CASSSAYEQYF.